Listed here are 7 T cell receptor beta chains from one sample, sequenced in a study of blood T cell repertoires in COVID-19. Measured with immunoSEQ multiplex PCR; TCRdb has only the in-frame clones, and not every one. Among around 260,000 clones, around 86% were seen once, and the ten largest hold around 3%. Sequenced material: peripheral blood. These TCRs come from a woman in her twenties or thirties with active or convalescent COVID-19.

The gene calls are TRBV24-1 and TRBJ1-2, with 9 bases aligning to TRBD1. V lost 7 bases and J lost 8; bases outside the gene matches: 4. CDR1 and CDR2 from the germline V gene are KGHDR and SFDVKD. The CDR3 is 12 amino acids. This chain's CDR3 is CATRGQGEGYTF. The CDR3 nucleotides read TGTGCCACCAGGGGACAGGGAGAGGGCTACACCTTC.

The V call is TRBV10-1, the J call TRBJ1-1; D perhaps matches TRBD1 (6 bases). V gave up 8 bases and J gave up 1 base, with 11 bases separating them. This CDR3 has 13 residues. Germline CDR1 reads WNHNN; CDR2 reads SYGVQD (reference sequence). The CDR3 region is CASQDSWNTEAFF. DNA of the CDR3: TGCGCCAGCCAGGACAGTTGGAACACTGAAGCTTTCTTT.

This clone occurred once. The chain links TRBV30 to TRBJ2-7; a possible D gene is TRBD2 (5 bases). The germline gives CDR1 GTSNPN, CDR2 SVGIG (reference sequence). The CDR3 consists of 13 residues. Trimming took off 2 bases at V and 0 bases at J, with 8 bases between the two ends. The CDR3 protein is CAWSKGSSYEQYF. The CDR3 region has the DNA TGTGCCTGGAGTAAAGGGAGCTCCTACGAGCAGTACTTC.

The V call is TRBV7-9, the J call TRBJ1-1, with a possible D match to TRBD1 (6 bases). CDR3 length equals 15 residues. The germline V and J ends were trimmed by 7 bases and 11 bases, with 26 bases remaining between them. The germline V gene has CDR1 SEHNR and CDR2 FQNEAQ (reference sequence). CDR3 in amino acids: CASTRDGYDHQGAFF. The CDR3 DNA sequence: TGTGCCAGCACCAGAGACGGATACGATCACCAGGGGGCTTTCTTT.

This rearrangement joins TRBV11-2 to TRBJ1-1; TRBD1 aligns across 12 bases. CDR3 length: 16 amino acids. Unmatched junction bases numbered 7, after V lost 7 bases and J lost 1 base. The germline V gene encodes CDR1 SGHAT and CDR2 FQNNGV. CDR3 amino acids: CASIDGTGGRNTEAFF. The DNA of the CDR3 is TGTGCCAGCATTGACGGGACAGGGGGCAGGAACACTGAAGCTTTCTTT.

The chain has TRBV6-5 and TRBJ1-2, with D unresolved. CDR3 length: 14 residues. V dropped 7 bases and J dropped 4 bases, with 16 bases sitting between them. The V gene's germline CDR1 is MNHEY and CDR2 SVGAGI. The CDR3 spells CASTPDEGGYGYTF. CDR3 coding DNA: TGTGCCAGCACTCCCGACGAAGGAGGCTATGGCTACACCTTC.

The rearrangement uses TRBV7-3 and TRBJ2-7, with D perhaps TRBD1 (6 bases). Germline V gene lookup returns CDR1 SGHTA and CDR2 FQGTGA. The CDR3 runs 13 residues. Trimming took 5 bases from V and 3 from J, leaving 11 bases between them. The CDR3 loop reads CASSQDRDYEQYF. As DNA, the CDR3 is TGTGCCAGCAGCCAGGACAGAGACTACGAGCAGTACTTC.